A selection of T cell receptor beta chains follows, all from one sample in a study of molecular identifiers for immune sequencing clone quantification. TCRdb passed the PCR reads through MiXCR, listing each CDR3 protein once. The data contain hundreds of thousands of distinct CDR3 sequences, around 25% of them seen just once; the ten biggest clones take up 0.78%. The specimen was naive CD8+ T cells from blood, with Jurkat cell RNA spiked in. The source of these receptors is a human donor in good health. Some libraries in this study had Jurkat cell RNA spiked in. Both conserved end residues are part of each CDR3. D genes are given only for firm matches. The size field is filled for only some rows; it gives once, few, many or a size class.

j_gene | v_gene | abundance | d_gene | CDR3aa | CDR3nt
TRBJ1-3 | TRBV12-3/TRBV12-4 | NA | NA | CASSLGVLGNTIYF | TGTGCCAGCAGTTTAGGTGTACTAGGAAACACCATATATTTT
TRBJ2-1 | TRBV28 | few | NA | CASSNEVPQPYEQFF | TGTGCCAGCTCCAATGAAGTCCCCCAGCCGTATGAGCAGTTCTTC
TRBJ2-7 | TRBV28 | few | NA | CASSLSFRGADYEQYF | TGTGCCAGCAGTTTATCCTTCAGGGGCGCTGACTACGAGCAGTACTTC
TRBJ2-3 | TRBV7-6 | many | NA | CASSWGGRGTDTQYF | TGTGCCAGTTCTTGGGGTGGCAGGGGCACAGATACGCAGTATTTT
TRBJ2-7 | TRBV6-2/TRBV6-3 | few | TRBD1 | CASSWLWTGRNEQYF | TGTGCCAGCAGTTGGCTATGGACAGGGAGGAACGAGCAGTACTTC
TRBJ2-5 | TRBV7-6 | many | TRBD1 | CASSEGQQETQYF | TGTGCCAGCAGCGAGGGACAGCAAGAGACCCAGTACTTC
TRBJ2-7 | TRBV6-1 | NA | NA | CASSEVRGIGYEQYF | TGTGCCAGCAGTGAAGTTAGAGGGATAGGGTACGAGCAGTACTTC
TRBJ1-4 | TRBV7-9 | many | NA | CASRNMGEYEKLFF | TGTGCCAGCAGGAACATGGGGGAATACGAAAAACTGTTTTTT
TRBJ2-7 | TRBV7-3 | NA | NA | CASSFFVQGSVRAYEQYF | TGTGCCAGCAGCTTTTTTGTCCAGGGAAGTGTTCGCGCCTACGAGCAGTACTTC
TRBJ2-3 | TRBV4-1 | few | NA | CASSQDYPTMDTQYF | TGCGCCAGCAGCCAAGACTACCCCACGATGGATACGCAGTATTTT
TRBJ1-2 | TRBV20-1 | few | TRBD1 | CSAVTGGDYYGYTF | TGCAGTGCAGTCACAGGGGGAGATTACTATGGCTACACCTTC
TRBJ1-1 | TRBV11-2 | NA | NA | CASSLGFGAEGSAFF | TGTGCCAGCAGCTTAGGCTTCGGGGCCGAGGGATCGGCTTTCTTT
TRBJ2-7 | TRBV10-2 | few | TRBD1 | CASIGTGKSYEQYF | TGCGCCAGCATCGGGACAGGGAAATCCTACGAGCAGTACTTC
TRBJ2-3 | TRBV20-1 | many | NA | CSLEGAHTQYF | TGCAGCCTGGAGGGCGCCCATACGCAGTATTTT